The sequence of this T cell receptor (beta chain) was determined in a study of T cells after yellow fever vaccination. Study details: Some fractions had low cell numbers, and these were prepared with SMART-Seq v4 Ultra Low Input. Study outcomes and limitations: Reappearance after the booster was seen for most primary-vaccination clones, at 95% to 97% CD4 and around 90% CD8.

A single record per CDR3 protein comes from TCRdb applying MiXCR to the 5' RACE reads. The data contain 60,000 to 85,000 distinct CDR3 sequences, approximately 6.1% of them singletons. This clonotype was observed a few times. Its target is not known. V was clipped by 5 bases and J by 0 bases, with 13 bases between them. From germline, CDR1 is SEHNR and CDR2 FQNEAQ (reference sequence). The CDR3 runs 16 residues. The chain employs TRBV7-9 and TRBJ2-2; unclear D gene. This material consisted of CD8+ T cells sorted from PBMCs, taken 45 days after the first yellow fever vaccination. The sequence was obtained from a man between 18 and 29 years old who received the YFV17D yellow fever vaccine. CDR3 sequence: CASSPIDRPNTGELFF. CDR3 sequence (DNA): TGTGCCAGCAGCCCAATAGATCGACCGAACACCGGGGAGCTGTTTTTT. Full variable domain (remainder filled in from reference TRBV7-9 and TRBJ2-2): DTGVSQNPRHKITKRGQNVTFRCDPISEHNRLYWYRQTLGQGPEFLTYFQNEAQLEKSRLLSDRFSAERPKGSFSTLEIQRTEQGDSAMYLCASSPIDRPNTGELFFGEGSRLTVL.